This entry lists 27 T cell receptor beta chains sequenced from one sample in a study of CD8 T cells in ankylosing spondylitis. The study's findings and limits: Ankylosing spondylitis blood appeared to be characterized by a TCR beta motif of eight or nine highly homologous variants.

TCRdb redid the calling of the 5' RACE reads with MiXCR, one entry per CDR3 protein. The profile shows 700,000 to 850,000 distinct CDR3 sequences, 12% of them singletons. No antigen has been assigned to these receptors. The specimen sequenced was blood, either unsorted or a sorted T cell fraction (not recorded which). These receptors all come from a male donor with ankylosing spondylitis.

The genes are TRBV7-9 and TRBJ1-2; no firm D call. Germline loops: CDR1 SEHNR, CDR2 FQNEAQ (reference sequence). This CDR3 is built from 12 residues. Trimming removed 2 bases from V and 4 bases from J, with 5 bases in between. The chain's CDR3 is CASSLFIYGYTF. CDR3 DNA: TGTGCCAGCAGCTTATTCATCTATGGCTACACCTTC.

This clonotype has a handful of counts. V gene TRBV7-2 combines with J gene TRBJ2-5; TRBD1 might be the D (5 bases). Trimming removed 5 bases from V and 2 bases from J, with 15 bases in between. The CDR3 is made up of 15 amino acids. Germline lookup yields CDR1 SGHTA and CDR2 FQGNSA. The CDR3 sequence: CASSTRQGYQETQYF. The DNA of the CDR3 is TGTGCCAGCAGCACCCGCCAGGGTTATCAAGAGACCCAGTACTTC.

In this sample, this clonotype turned up a few times. J is TRBJ1-5 and V is TRBV20-1, with D perhaps matching TRBD1 (6 bases). Per the germline V gene, CDR1 is DFQATT and CDR2 is SNEGSKA (reference sequence). V shed 2 bases and J shed 6 bases, with 11 bases lying between them. The CDR3 contains 13 residues. In DNA, the CDR3 is TGCAGTGCTAGACTCCAAGGGGGTCAGCCCCAGCATTTT. Protein: CSARLQGGQPQHF.

This clonotype has just a few counts. The chain is built from TRBV24-1 and TRBJ2-2, with 8 bases identical to TRBD1. The CDR3 spans 16 residues. The trim removed 1 base at V and 6 bases at J, leaving 6 bases unmatched. The germline CDR1 and CDR2 sequences are KGHDR and SFDVKD. CDR3 sequence (DNA): TGTGCCACCAGTGATTTCCGGACAGGGAATTCCGGGGAGCTGTTTTTT. The encoded protein is CATSDFRTGNSGELFF.

The rearrangement joins TRBV4-3 to TRBJ2-7, with D possibly being TRBD1 (6 bases). Germline CDR1 reads LGHNA; CDR2 reads YSLEER. V lost 1 base and J lost 6, with 13 bases in between. The CDR3 totals 14 residues. CDR3 amino acids: CASSQVNRGIEQYF. As DNA, the CDR3 is TGCGCCAGCAGCCAAGTGAATAGGGGGATCGAGCAGTACTTC.

This clonotype was counted at least ten times. This rearrangement joins TRBV29-1 to TRBJ2-3; the match to TRBD1 covers 7 bases. Germline CDR1 and CDR2: SQVTM and ANQGSEA. With 4 bases clipped from V and 2 bases from J, the junction kept 3 bases outside the gene matches. The CDR3 runs to 13 residues. Written as DNA, the CDR3 is TGCAGCGTTGGCGGACAGGACACAGATACGCAGTATTTT. This gives the protein CSVGGQDTDTQYF.

This clonotype was seen more than once but under ten times. The V call is TRBV6-2 or TRBV6-3, the J call TRBJ2-2; D gene unclear. Germline CDR1 is MNHEY and CDR2 is SVGEGT. This CDR3 is built from 15 residues. V lost 7 bases, J lost 6 bases, and 18 bases lay in between. Here the CDR3 reads CASILRPLGPGELFF. The CDR3 DNA reads as TGTGCCAGCATACTCAGACCCCTTGGGCCCGGGGAGCTGTTTTTT.

The chain couples TRBV6-1 to TRBJ1-5, with D tentatively TRBD1 (5 bases). This CDR3 is 17 amino acids long. Trimming stripped 3 bases from V and 4 bases from J, with 19 bases between. Germline V gene lookup returns CDR1 MNHNS and CDR2 SASEGT. CDR3 amino acids: CASSDRAGRDGNQPQHF. Written as DNA, the CDR3 is TGTGCCAGCAGTGACCGGGCGGGGAGGGACGGAAATCAGCCCCAGCATTTT.

A few counts support this clonotype. The rearrangement uses TRBV10-3 and TRBJ1-3; 8 bases agree with TRBD1. Per the germline V gene, CDR1 is ENHRY and CDR2 is SYGVKD. The CDR3 runs to 13 residues. J gave up 5 bases and V 6 bases, and 3 bases lay outside the gene matches. CDR3 sequence (DNA): TGTGCCATCAGGGGACAGGAGCGAAACACCATATATTTT. Amino acids: CAIRGQERNTIYF.

The gene calls are TRBV4-2 and TRBJ2-5; D is possibly TRBD2 (5 bases). V shed 2 bases and J shed 1 base, with 8 bases lying between them. CDR1 and CDR2 (germline): LGHNA, YNFKEQ. The CDR3 consists of 14 residues. The DNA for the CDR3 is TGTGCCAGCAGCCAAAGACTATTCCAAGAGACCCAGTACTTC. It specifies CASSQRLFQETQYF.

To note about this clonotype: The CDR3 ends on some other residue instead of the conserved phenylalanine or tryptophan, so this is likely a read error. This chain links TRBV7-2 with TRBJ2-7; D gene ambiguous. V lost 1 base and J 2 bases, leaving 9 bases between the germline ends. The CDR3 runs to 14 residues. The germline V gene encodes CDR1 SGHTA and CDR2 FQGNSA. CDR3 protein: CASSLGYITYEQYS. The CDR3 DNA reads as TGTGCCAGCAGCTTAGGGTACATCACCTACGAGCAGTACTCC.

This clonotype has a handful of counts. The rearrangement uses TRBV6-1 and TRBJ2-7; either TRBD1 or TRBD2 may fit D (5 bases each). The CDR3 consists of 17 residues. Germline V CDR1 and CDR2: MNHNS, SASEGT. V shed 3 bases and J shed 3 bases, with 21 bases lying between them. The CDR3 spells CASSDPGTWDGHYEQYF. The DNA of the CDR3 is TGTGCCAGCAGTGACCCCGGAACCTGGGACGGACACTACGAGCAGTACTTC.

This clonotype was counted a few times. The chain recombines TRBV20-1 with TRBJ2-7, with 9 bases fitting TRBD2. CDR3 length equals 13 residues. Germline CDR1 is DFQATT and CDR2 is SNEGSKA (reference sequence). J gave up 4 bases and V 7 bases, and 8 bases lay outside the gene matches. The CDR3 reads CSVPGTSRYEQYF. In nucleotides, the CDR3 is TGCAGTGTGCCCGGGACTAGCAGATACGAGCAGTACTTC.

This clonotype came up a few times. The V gene is TRBV11-2, the J gene TRBJ2-2; D not resolved. The germline V and J ends were trimmed by 3 bases and 6 bases, with 14 bases remaining between them. This CDR3 spans 15 amino acids. Germline values: CDR1 SGHAT, CDR2 FQNNGV. The CDR3 reads CASSFPNLRAGELFF. The CDR3 DNA reads TGTGCCAGCAGCTTCCCTAACCTCCGGGCCGGGGAGCTGTTTTTT.

V gene TRBV6-1 combines with J gene TRBJ2-1; D tentatively fits TRBD1 or TRBD2 (5 bases each). The germline V and J ends were trimmed by 6 bases and 7 bases, with 16 bases remaining between them. The CDR3 sequence is 14 residues long. The germline gives CDR1 MNHNS, CDR2 SASEGT. CDR3 loop: CASSQSGTNNEQFF. CDR3 in DNA: TGTGCCAGCAGCCAATCCGGGACCAATAATGAGCAGTTCTTC.

This clonotype was observed many times. V and J are TRBV29-1 and TRBJ2-1; TRBD2 aligns across 11 bases. Trimming cost V 4 bases and J 8 bases; bases outside gene matches: 16. CDR1 and CDR2 from the germline V gene are SQVTM and ANQGSEA. The CDR3 loop spans 17 amino acids. CDR3 amino acids: CSVARGTSGQQDDEQFF. The CDR3 nucleotides read TGCAGCGTTGCCCGAGGGACTAGCGGTCAACAAGACGATGAGCAGTTCTTC.

This clonotype has only a few counts. This chain links TRBV20-1 with TRBJ2-1, with TRBD2 identical over 8 bases. The V segment lost 0 bases and the J segment 4 bases; nucleotides outside the gene matches: 5. There are 15 residues in the CDR3. Per the germline V gene, CDR1 is DFQATT and CDR2 is SNEGSKA (reference sequence). DNA for the CDR3: TGCAGTGCTAGAGACCTGGGCGGGGGGTACAATGAGCAGTTCTTC. This translates into CSARDLGGGYNEQFF.

The V and J genes are TRBV28 and TRBJ2-7; D might be TRBD1 (5 bases). V lost 8 bases to trimming and J lost 3 bases, with 8 bases between them. Looked up from germline, CDR1 is MDHEN and CDR2 is SYDVKM. This CDR3 has 11 amino acids. CDR3 in amino acids: CASRQFYEQYF. CDR3 in DNA: TGTGCCAGCCGACAGTTCTACGAGCAGTACTTC.

This clonotype has a count of ten or more. The chain has TRBV6-1 and TRBJ2-3; D not certain. From germline, CDR1 is MNHNS and CDR2 SASEGT. Deletions cut 6 bases from V and 0 bases from J, with 4 bases between. The CDR3 has 12 amino acids. DNA for the CDR3: TGTGCCAGCAGGGACAGCACAGATACGCAGTATTTT. Amino acid sequence: CASRDSTDTQYF.

The chain joins TRBV24-1 to TRBJ2-1; 9 bases are shared with TRBD1. The CDR3 is 14 amino acids. CDR1 is KGHDR, CDR2 SFDVKD, per germline. Unmatched junction bases numbered 16, after V lost 9 bases and J lost 14 bases. CDR3 nucleotide sequence: TGTGCCACCCGCGAGACAGGGGGGATTGGTCCGGAGTTCTTC. Its translation is CATRETGGIGPEFF.

This clonotype came up a few times. This chain connects TRBV4-2 to TRBJ2-2; no clear D gene. Germline V gives CDR1 LGHNA, CDR2 YNFKEQ. The length of the CDR3 is 15 residues. V was clipped by 2 bases and J by 6 bases, with 13 bases between them. The chain's CDR3 is CASSQSGKASGELFF. CDR3 nucleotides: TGTGCCAGCAGCCAATCGGGCAAGGCTTCCGGGGAGCTGTTTTTT.

Only a few counts were recorded for this clonotype. The rearrangement uses TRBV4-3 and TRBJ2-2, with D maybe TRBD1 (6 bases). CDR1 is LGHNA, CDR2 YSLEER, per germline. The V and J ends lost 4 bases and 2 bases respectively, with 11 bases between them. The CDR3 spans 15 residues. This chain's CDR3 is CASSRSGDNTGELFF. The DNA for the CDR3 is TGCGCCAGCAGCCGGTCAGGGGATAACACCGGGGAGCTGTTTTTT.

There are a few counts of this clonotype. CDR3 sequence reads: CASSVVSGQFSEAFF. CDR3 in DNA: TGTGCCAGCAGCGTAGTTAGCGGGCAGTTCTCTGAAGCTTTCTTT. This chain connects TRBV9 to TRBJ1-1; D remains ambiguous. The CDR3 sequence is 15 residues long. From germline, CDR1 is SGDLS and CDR2 YYNGEE. V lost 0 bases and J lost 6, with 15 bases in between.

This clonotype has a count of ten or more. The V call is TRBV4-1, the J call TRBJ2-7; no definite D call. Germline CDR1 and CDR2: MGHRA and YSYEKL. The CDR3 has 14 residues. Trimming took 4 bases from V and 1 from J, leaving 11 bases between them. The CDR3, as DNA: TGCGCCAGCAGCCGGACCGTCCGATCCTACGAGCAGTACTTC. It translates to CASSRTVRSYEQYF.

This clonotype appeared a few times. V usage is TRBV6-1 and J usage is TRBJ2-3; D is unclear. Germline lookup yields CDR1 MNHNS and CDR2 SASEGT. There are 13 residues in the CDR3. Trimming removed 6 bases from V and 5 bases from J, with 12 bases in between. DNA for the CDR3: TGTGCCAGCAGCCGCCAGCCGATAGATACGCAGTATTTT. It translates to CASSRQPIDTQYF.

The chain is built from TRBV7-9 and TRBJ2-7; 8 nucleotides line up with TRBD1. The CDR3 has 15 residues. The V segment lost 6 bases and the J segment 4 bases; nucleotides outside the gene matches: 11. CDR1 and CDR2 (germline): SEHNR, FQNEAQ (reference sequence). CDR3 nucleotides: TGTGCCAGCAGTCAACCAGGGACAGGTGGATACGAGCAGTACTTC. Residues: CASSQPGTGGYEQYF.

This clonotype was detected ten times or more. Relative to the germline gene, one junction end is altered; a read error may explain this. J is TRBJ2-1 and V is TRBV6-5; D perhaps matches TRBD1 (6 bases). This CDR3 has 12 amino acids. Germline V CDR1 and CDR2: MNHEY, SVGAGI. The chain's CDR3 is CASSLGDNEQFF. The CDR3 bases are TGTGCCAGCAGCCTAGGGGACAACGAGCAGTTCTTC.